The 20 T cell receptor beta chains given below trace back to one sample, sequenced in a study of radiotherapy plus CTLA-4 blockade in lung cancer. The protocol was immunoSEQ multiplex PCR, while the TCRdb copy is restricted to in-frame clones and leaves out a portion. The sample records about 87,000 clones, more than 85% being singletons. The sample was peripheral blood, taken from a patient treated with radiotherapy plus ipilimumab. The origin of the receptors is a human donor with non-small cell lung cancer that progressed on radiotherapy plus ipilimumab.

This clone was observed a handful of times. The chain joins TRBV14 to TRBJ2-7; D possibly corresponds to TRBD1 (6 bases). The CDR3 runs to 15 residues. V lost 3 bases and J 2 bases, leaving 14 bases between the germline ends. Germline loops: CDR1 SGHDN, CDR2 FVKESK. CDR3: CASSHWAGETYEQYF. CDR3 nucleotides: TGTGCCAGCAGCCATTGGGCAGGGGAAACCTACGAGCAGTACTTC.

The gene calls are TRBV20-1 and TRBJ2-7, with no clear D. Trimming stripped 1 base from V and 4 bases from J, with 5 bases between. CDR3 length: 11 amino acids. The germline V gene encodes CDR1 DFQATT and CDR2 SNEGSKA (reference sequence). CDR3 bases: TGCAGTGCTAGAGTACCATACGAGCAGTACTTC. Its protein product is CSARVPYEQYF.

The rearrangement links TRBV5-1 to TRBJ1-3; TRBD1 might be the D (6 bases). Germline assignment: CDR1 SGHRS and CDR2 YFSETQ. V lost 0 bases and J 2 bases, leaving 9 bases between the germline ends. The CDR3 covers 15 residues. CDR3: CASSLEAGAGNTIYF. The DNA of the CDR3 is TGCGCCAGCAGCTTGGAGGCAGGGGCTGGAAACACCATATATTTT.

CDR3 amino acids: CASSLGVGLAGVSGEQYF. The CDR3 region has the DNA TGTGCCAGCAGCTTAGGGGTGGGGCTAGCGGGAGTATCCGGCGAGCAGTACTTC. J is TRBJ2-7 and V is TRBV7-8; 10 bases line up with TRBD2. The J segment lost 6 bases and the V segment lost 1 base, leaving 15 bases of the junction unmatched. CDR3 size: 18 residues. The V gene's germline CDR1 is SGHVS and CDR2 FQNEAQ. The whole variable domain, remainder taken from reference TRBV7-8 and TRBJ2-7, is GAGVSQSPRYKVAKRGQDVALRCDPISGHVSLFWYQQALGQGPEFLTYFQNEAQLDKSGLPSDRFFAERPEGSVSTLKIQRTQQEDSAVYLCASSLGVGLAGVSGEQYFGPGTRLTVT.

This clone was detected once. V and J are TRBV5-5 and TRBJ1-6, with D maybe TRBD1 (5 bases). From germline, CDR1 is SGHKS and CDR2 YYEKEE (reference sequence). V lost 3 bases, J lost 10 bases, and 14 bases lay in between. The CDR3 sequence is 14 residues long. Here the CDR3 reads CASSWGQGESPLHF. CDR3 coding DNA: TGTGCCAGCAGCTGGGGTCAGGGTGAATCACCCCTCCACTTT.

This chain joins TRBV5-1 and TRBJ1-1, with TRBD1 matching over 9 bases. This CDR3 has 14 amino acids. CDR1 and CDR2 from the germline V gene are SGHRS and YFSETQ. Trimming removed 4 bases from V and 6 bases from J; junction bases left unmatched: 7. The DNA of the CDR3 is TGCGCCAGCAGCGTCAGGGGGACAGGGCCTGAAGCTTTCTTT. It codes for CASSVRGTGPEAFF. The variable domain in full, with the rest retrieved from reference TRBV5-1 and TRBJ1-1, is KAGVTQTPRYLIKTRGQQVTLSCSPISGHRSVSWYQQTPGQGLQFLFEYFSETQRNKGNFPGRFSGRQFSNSRSEMNVSTLELGDSALYLCASSVRGTGPEAFFGQGTRLTVV.

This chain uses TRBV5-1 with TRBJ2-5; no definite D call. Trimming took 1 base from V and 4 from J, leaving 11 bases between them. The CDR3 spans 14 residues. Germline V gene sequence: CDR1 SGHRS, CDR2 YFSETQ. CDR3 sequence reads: CASSLLWDRETQYF. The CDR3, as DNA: TGCGCCAGCAGCTTGTTGTGGGATCGAGAGACCCAGTACTTC.

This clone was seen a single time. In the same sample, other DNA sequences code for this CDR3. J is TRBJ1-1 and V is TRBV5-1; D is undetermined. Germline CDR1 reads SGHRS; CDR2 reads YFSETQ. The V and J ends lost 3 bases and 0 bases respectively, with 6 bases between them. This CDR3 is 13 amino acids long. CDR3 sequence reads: CASSSGMNTEAFF. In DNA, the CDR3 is TGCGCCAGCAGCTCAGGAATGAACACTGAAGCTTTCTTT.

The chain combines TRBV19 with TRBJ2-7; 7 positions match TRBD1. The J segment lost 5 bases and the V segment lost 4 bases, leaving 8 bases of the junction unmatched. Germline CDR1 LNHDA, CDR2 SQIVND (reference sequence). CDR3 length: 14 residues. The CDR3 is CASSTEQGVHEQYF. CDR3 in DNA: TGTGCCAGTAGTACCGAGCAGGGGGTCCACGAGCAGTACTTC.

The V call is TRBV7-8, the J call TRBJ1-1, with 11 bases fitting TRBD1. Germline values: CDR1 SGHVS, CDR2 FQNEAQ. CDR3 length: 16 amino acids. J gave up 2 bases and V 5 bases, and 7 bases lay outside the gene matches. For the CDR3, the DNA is TGTGCCAGCAGCCCGCGGACAGGGGGCCTCAACACTGAAGCTTTCTTT. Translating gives CASSPRTGGLNTEAFF.

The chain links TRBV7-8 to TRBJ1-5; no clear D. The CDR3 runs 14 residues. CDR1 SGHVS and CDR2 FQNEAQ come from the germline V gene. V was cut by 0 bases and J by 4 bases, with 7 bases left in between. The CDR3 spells CASSLALGNQPQHF. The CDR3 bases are TGTGCCAGCAGCTTAGCTCTAGGGAATCAGCCCCAGCATTTT.

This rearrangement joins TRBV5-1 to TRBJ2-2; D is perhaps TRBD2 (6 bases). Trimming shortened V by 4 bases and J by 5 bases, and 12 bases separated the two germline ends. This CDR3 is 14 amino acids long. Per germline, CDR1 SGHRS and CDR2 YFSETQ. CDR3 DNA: TGCGCCAGCAGCCCTTCGGGAGCAACCGGGGAGCTGTTTTTT. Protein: CASSPSGATGELFF.

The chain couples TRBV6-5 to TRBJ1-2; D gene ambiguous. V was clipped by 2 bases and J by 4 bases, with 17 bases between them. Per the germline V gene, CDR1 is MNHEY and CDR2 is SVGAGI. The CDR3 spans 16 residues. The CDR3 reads CASSYIRTGGGYGYTF. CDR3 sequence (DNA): TGTGCCAGCAGTTACATTCGGACGGGCGGAGGCTATGGCTACACCTTC.

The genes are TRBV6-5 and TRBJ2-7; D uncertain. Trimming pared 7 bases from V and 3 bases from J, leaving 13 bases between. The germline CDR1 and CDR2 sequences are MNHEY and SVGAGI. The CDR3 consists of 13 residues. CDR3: CASTVGQDYEQYF. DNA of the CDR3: TGTGCCAGCACCGTAGGCCAGGACTACGAGCAGTACTTC.

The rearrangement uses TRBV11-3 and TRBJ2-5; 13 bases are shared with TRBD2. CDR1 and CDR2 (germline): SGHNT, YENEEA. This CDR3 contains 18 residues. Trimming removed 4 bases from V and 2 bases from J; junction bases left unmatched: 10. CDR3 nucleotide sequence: TGTGCCAGCAGCTCCGGACTAGCGGGAGTCGCGGGGCAAGAGACCCAGTACTTC. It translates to CASSSGLAGVAGQETQYF.

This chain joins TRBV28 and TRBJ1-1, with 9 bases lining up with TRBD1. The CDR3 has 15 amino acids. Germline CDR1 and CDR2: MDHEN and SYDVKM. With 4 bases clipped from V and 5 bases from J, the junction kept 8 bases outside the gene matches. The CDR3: CASSSYGQGWTEAFF. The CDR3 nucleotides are TGTGCCAGCAGTTCATACGGACAGGGGTGGACTGAAGCTTTCTTT.

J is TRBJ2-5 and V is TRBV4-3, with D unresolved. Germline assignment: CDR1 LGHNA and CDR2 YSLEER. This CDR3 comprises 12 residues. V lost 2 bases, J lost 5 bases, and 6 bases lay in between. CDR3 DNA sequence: TGCGCCAGCAGCCAACCACTGGAGACCCAGTACTTC. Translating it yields CASSQPLETQYF.

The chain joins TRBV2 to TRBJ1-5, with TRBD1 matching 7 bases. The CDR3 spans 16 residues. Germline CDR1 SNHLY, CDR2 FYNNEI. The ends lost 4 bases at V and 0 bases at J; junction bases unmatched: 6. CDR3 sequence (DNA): TGTGCCAGCAGTGTGGAGACAGGGATTAGCAATCAGCCCCAGCATTTT. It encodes CASSVETGISNQPQHF.

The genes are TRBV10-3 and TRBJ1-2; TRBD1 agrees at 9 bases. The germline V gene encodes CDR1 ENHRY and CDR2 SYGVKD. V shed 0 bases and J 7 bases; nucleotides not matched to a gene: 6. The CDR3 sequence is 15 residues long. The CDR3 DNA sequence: TGTGCCATCAGTGAGTCTCTGGGACAGGGTGCTGGCTACACCTTC. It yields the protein CAISESLGQGAGYTF.

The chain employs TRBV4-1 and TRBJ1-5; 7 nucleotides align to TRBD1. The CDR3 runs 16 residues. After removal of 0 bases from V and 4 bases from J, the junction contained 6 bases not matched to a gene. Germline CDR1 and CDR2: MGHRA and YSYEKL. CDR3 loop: CASSQDTAGGNQPQHF. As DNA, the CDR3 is TGCGCCAGCAGCCAAGATACGGCAGGGGGGAATCAGCCCCAGCATTTT.